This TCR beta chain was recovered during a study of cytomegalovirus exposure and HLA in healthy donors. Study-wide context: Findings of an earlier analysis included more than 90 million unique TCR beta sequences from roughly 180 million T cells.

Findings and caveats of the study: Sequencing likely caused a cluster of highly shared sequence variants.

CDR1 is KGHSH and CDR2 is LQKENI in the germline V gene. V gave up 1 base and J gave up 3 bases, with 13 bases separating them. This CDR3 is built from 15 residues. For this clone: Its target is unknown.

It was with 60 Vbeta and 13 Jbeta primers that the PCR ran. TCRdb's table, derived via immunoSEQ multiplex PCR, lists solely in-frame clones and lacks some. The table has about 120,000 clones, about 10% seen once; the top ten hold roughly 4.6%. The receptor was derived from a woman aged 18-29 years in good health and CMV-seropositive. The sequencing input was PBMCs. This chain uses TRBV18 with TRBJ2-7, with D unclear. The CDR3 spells CASSPRPPGGYEQYF. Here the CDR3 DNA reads TGTGCCAGCTCACCACGGCCCCCCGGCGGCTACGAGCAGTACTTC.